Below, one TCR beta chain is given with its context. Its recognized antigen is unknown. Qualities for individual bases were not recorded, and no much larger clone is one base off. These data originate in a study of blood T cell repertoires in COVID-19 (dated by TCRdb to 2020 to 2021). Context from the whole study: The collaborator samples originated in the United States, Italy and Spain and spanned the acute and convalescent phases of COVID-19. A freely available public database, intended as a resource for researchers studying the immune response to SARS-CoV-2, is where the repertoires were released. The sample metadata nearly always contained a de-identified subject ID, COVID-19 status, age in years and sex. Samples were obtained from the ongoing ImmuneRACE study (first 160 participants) and from 1,254 subjects provided by 6 global collaborators. Where available, HLA class I and class II types were taken from metadata supplied by the sample provider and were not determined by assay-based typing. The dataset comprised deeply sampled blood TCRbeta repertoires from subjects exposed to, actively infected with, or recovered from COVID-19. The prospective study material was composed of cDNA or gDNA derived from T cells, B-cell-depleted T cells, or PBMCs. Points the paper makes about the study in general: The quantity of clinical and demographic metadata differed by source and by participant and was supplied without curation.

The germline V gene provides CDR1 KGHDR and CDR2 SFDVKD. V is cut back by 10 bases and J by 0 bases, with 9 bases in the junction unmatched. Counted from cysteine to phenylalanine, this CDR3 has 16 amino acids. The kept DNA is CDR3 alone, 48 bases in frame from the first base. The immunoSEQ Assay, a bias-controlled multiplex PCR, was used to amplify TCRbeta CDR3 regions from genomic DNA. The paper's processing steps were these. Within the assay, amplification of reference gene primers was used to estimate how many nucleated cells each sample contained. Sequence reads were collapsed and filtered to measure the absolute abundance of every unique TCRbeta CDR3 rearrangement. For each sample, productive Simpson clonality was calculated as the square root of Simpson's diversity index over productive rearrangements. TCRdb took this table from immuneACCESS and kept in-frame rearrangements with V and J called. Such tables lack part of the clones; where checked against another copy, unresolved V genes explain under half of the gap, and the rest is unexplained. The V and J calls and clone size are taken from that table; D and trimming were inferred from the DNA. In all, the sample holds fewer than 200,000 clones, and roughly 80% of those were seen once. Around 5.5% of the sample rests with the top ten.

Enrolling through a virtual design, the prospective study's participants ranged in age from about 18 to 89 years and lived across roughly 23 United States geographic areas. In the prospective study, cohorts were assigned on the basis of participant-reported clinical history obtained from a screening survey and a study questionnaire. Mobile phlebotomists in the prospective study collected whole blood, serum and a nasopharyngeal or oropharyngeal swab from every participant. Over a roughly two-month period, participants in the prospective study had the option of providing additional blood draws and questionnaires. Prospective study blood samples were shipped either frozen or at room temperature before DNA extraction.

The receptor comes from a woman in her fifties or sixties with acute COVID-19. The chain joins TRBV24-1 to TRBJ2-3; 10 central bases correspond to TRBD1. The sample was PBMCs or T cells enriched from blood (not recorded which). CDR3 protein: CATSGQGGHSTDTQYF. The nucleotides are TGTGCCACTTCCGGACAGGGGGGTCATAGCACAGATACGCAGTATTTT.